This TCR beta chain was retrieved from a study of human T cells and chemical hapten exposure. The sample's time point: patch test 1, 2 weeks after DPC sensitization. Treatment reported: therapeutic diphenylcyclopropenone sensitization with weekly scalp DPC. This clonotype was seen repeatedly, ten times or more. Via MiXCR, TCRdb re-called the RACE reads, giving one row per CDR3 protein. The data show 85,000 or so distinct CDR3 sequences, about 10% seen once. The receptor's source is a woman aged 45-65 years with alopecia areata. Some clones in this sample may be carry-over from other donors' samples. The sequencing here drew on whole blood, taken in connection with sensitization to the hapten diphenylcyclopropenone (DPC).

The CDR3 DNA is TGTGCCAGCAGCCCAAGCACAGATACGCAGTATTTT. The encoded protein is CASSPSTDTQYF. The gene calls are TRBV7-2 and TRBJ2-3; no firm D call. The CDR3 totals 12 residues. Trimming shortened V by 5 bases and J by 0 bases, and 3 bases separated the two germline ends. Germline CDR1 SGHTA, CDR2 FQGNSA.